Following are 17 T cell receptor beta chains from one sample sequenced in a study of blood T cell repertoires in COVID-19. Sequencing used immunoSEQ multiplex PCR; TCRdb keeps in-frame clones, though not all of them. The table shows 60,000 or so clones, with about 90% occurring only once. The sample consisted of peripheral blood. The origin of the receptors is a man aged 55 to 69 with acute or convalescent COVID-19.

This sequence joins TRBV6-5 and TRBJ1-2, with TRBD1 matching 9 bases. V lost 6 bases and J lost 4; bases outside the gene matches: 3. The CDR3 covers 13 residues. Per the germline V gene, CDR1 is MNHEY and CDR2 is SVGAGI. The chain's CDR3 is CASRTGGPYGYTF. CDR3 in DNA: TGTGCCAGCAGGACAGGGGGGCCCTATGGCTACACCTTC.

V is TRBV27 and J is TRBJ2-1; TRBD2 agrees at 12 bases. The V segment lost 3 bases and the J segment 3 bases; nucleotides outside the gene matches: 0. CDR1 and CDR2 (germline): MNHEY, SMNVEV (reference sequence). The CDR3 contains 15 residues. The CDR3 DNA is TGTGCCAGCAGTTTGACTAGCGGGGGCTACAATGAGCAGTTCTTC. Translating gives CASSLTSGGYNEQFF.

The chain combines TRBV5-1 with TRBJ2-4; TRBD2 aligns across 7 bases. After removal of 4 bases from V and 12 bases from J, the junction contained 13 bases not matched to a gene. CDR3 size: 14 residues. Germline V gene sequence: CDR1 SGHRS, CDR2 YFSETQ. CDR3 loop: CASSKDRDYGTQYF. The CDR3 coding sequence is TGCGCCAGCAGCAAAGACCGGGACTACGGAACTCAGTACTTC.

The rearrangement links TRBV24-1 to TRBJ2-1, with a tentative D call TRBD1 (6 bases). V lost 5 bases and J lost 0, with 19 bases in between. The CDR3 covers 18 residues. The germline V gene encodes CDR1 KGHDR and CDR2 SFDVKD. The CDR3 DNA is TGTGCCACCAGTGGGGTAGGACAGACAAAAAGCTCCTACAATGAGCAGTTCTTC. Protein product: CATSGVGQTKSSYNEQFF.

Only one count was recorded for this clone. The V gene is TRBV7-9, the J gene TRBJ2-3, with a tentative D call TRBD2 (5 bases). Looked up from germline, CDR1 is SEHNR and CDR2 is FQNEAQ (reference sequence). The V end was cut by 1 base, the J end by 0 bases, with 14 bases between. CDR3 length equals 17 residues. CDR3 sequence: CASSLGDAGLSTDTQYF. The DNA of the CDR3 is TGTGCCAGCAGCTTAGGTGACGCGGGTTTAAGCACAGATACGCAGTATTTT. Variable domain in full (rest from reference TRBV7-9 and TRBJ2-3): DTGVSQNPRHKITKRGQNVTFRCDPISEHNRLYWYRQTLGQGPEFLTYFQNEAQLEKSRLLSDRFSAERPKGSFSTLEIQRTEQGDSAMYLCASSLGDAGLSTDTQYFGPGTRLTVL.

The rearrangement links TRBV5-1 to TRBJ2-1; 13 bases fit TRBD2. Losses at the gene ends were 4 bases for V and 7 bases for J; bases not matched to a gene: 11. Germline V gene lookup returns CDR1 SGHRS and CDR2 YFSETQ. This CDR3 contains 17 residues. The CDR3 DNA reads TGCGCCAGCAGCATCCACCCGACTAGCGGGAGGAGAAATGAGCAGTTCTTC. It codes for CASSIHPTSGRRNEQFF.

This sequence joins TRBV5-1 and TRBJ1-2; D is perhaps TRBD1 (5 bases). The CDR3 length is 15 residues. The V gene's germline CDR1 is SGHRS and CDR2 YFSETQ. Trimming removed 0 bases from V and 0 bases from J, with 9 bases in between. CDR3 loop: CASSLGARANYGYTF. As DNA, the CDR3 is TGCGCCAGCAGCTTGGGGGCCAGGGCTAACTATGGCTACACCTTC.

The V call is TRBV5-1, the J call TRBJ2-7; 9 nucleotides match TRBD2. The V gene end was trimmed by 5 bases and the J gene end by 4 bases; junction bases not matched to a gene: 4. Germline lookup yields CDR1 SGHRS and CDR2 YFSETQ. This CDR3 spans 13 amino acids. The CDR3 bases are TGCGCCAGCAGGCGGGAGGGCGGATACGAGCAGTACTTC. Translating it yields CASRREGGYEQYF.

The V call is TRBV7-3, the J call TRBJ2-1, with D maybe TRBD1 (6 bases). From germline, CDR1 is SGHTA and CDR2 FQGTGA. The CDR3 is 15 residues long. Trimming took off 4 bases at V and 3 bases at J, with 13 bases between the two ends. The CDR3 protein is CASSSAGTRYNEQFF. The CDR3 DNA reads TGTGCCAGCAGCTCTGCCGGGACACGCTACAATGAGCAGTTCTTC.

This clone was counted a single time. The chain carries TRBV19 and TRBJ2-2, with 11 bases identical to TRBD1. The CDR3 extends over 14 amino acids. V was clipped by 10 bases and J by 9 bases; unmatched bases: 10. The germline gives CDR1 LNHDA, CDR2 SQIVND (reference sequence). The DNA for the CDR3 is TGTGCCACCACGCGGGACAGGGGGTACCGGGAGCTGTTTTTT. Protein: CATTRDRGYRELFF.

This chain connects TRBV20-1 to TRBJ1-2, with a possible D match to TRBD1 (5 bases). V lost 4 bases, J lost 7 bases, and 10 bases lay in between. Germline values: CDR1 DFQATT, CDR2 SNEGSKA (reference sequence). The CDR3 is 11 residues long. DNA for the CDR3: TGCAGTGCTAAGGGGATGGCTGGCTACACCTTC. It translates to CSAKGMAGYTF.

The CDR3 nucleotides are TGTGCCAGCAGCCCGTCCGGTGGAACTAATGAAAAACTGTTTTTT. This translates into CASSPSGGTNEKLFF. The chain recombines TRBV5-8 with TRBJ1-4; D remains ambiguous. The CDR3 consists of 15 residues. V shed 4 bases and J shed 1 base, with 11 bases lying between them. Germline CDR1 SGHTS, CDR2 YDEGEE.

The CDR3 is CASSLQPQTGSHEQFF. CDR3 sequence (DNA): TGTGCCAGCAGCCTTCAACCCCAAACAGGGTCGCATGAGCAGTTCTTC. The chain recombines TRBV3-1 (or the pseudogene TRBV3-2) with TRBJ2-1, with TRBD1 as a possible D gene (6 bases). The CDR3 is made up of 16 amino acids. V lost 4 bases, J lost 8 bases, and 21 bases lay in between. CDR1 is LGHDT, CDR2 YNNKEL, per germline (reference sequence).

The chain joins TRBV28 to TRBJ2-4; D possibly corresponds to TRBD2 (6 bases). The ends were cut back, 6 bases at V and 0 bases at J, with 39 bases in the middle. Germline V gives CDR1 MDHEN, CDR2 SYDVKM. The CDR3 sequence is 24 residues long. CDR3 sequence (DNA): TGTGCCAGCAGGATGGGTGGGCAGCGTTGGACTAACTTGCGGAGAGGATTAGCCAAAAACATTCAGTACTTC. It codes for CASRMGGQRWTNLRRGLAKNIQYF.

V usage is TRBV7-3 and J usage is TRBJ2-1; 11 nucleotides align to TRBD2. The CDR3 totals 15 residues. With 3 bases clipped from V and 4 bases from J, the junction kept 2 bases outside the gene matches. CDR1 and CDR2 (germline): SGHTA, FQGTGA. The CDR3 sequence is CASSFSGREYNEQFF. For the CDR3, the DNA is TGTGCCAGCAGCTTTAGCGGGAGGGAATACAATGAGCAGTTCTTC.

The CDR3, as DNA: TGTGCCATCAGCGGACAGGTTGGCACCGGGGAGCTGTTTTTT. Its protein product is CAISGQVGTGELFF. This chain links TRBV10-3 with TRBJ2-2; 7 bases are a match to TRBD1. The CDR3 is 14 amino acids. After removal of 6 bases from V and 4 bases from J, the junction contained 5 bases not matched to a gene. Germline CDR1 and CDR2: ENHRY and SYGVKD.

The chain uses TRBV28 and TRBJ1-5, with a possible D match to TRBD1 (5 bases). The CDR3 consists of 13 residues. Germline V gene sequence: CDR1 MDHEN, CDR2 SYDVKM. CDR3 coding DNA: TGTCCTAGACGGTGGGGGGTAGGTCAGCCCCAGCATTTT. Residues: CPRRWGVGQPQHF.